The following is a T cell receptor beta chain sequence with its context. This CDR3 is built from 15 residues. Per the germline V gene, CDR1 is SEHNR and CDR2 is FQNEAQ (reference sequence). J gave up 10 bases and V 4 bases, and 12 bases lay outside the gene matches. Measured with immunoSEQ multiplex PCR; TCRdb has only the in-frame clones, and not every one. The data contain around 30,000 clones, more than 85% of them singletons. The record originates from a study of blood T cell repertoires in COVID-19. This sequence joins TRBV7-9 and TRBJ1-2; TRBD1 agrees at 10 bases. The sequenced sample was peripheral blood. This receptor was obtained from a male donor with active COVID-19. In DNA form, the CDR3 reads TGTGCCAGCAGCTCCGCCGACAGGGGGCTCTACGACTACACCTTC. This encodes CASSSADRGLYDYTF.